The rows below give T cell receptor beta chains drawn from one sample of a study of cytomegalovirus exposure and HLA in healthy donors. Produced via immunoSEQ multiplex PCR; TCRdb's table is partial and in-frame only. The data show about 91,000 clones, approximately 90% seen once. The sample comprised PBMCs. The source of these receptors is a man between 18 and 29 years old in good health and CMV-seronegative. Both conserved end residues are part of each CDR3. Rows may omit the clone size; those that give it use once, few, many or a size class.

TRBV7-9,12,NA,CASSLAPKGKYF
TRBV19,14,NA,CASTLDTQGGEAFF
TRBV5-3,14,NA,CARSLYRGRETQYF
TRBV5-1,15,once,CASSLDTGLGYGYTF
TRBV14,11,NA,CASSQGHEQFF
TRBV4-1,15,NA,CASSPEVQGAGEQYF
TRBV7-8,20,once,CASSFQFEAGGRVRRQPQHF
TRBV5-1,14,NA,CASSRGDSYNEQFF
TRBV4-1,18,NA,CASSQYPKGKGAAEPLHF
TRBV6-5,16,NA,CASSYSWGESYNEQFF
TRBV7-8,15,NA,CASSLGPRRENIQYF